These T cell receptor beta chains were read from a single sample in a study of blood T cell repertoires in COVID-19. Clones were sequenced by immunoSEQ multiplex PCR, and TCRdb holds only the in-frame ones, with some missing. This sample carries around 68,000 clones, around 90% of them seen once, and the ten largest clones take roughly 2.4%. The sample taken for sequencing was peripheral blood. The receptors originated from a human donor in a cohort sampled during active COVID-19. The CDR3 runs from the conserved cysteine through the conserved F or W. Each record gives: J gene, V gene, CDR3 protein.

>TRBJ1-2|TRBV29-1
CSVDRGRVYGYTF
>TRBJ1-5|TRBV16
CASSLDGGVGQPQHF
>TRBJ2-1|TRBV28
CASSSTTRLLAGYNEQFF
>TRBJ2-7|TRBV19
CASSRYFGSGAYEQYF
>TRBJ2-2|TRBV24-1
CATWGGGDTGELFF
>TRBJ2-7|TRBV7-2
CASSLGAPEQYF
>TRBJ2-7|TRBV6-5
CASTSGGPIGEQYF
>TRBJ2-1|TRBV19
CASSPRTGNEQFF
>TRBJ2-1|TRBV4-3
CASSQAQSSGQFF
>TRBJ1-3|TRBV18
CASSPPEFGNTIYF
>TRBJ1-2|TRBV6-5
CASSLRTASNYGYTF
>TRBJ1-2|TRBV7-9
CASEGGSNGYTF